This T cell receptor (beta chain) emerged from a study of blood T cell repertoires in COVID-19. Study-wide context: PBMCs, B-cell-depleted T cells, or T cells were the source of the cDNA or gDNA that made up the material.

In the authors' workflow: Researchers report that nucleated cell counts were estimated from reference gene primer amplification. Assay: immunoSEQ multiplex PCR; the TCRdb copy retains only in-frame clones and omits some. The V and J calls and clone size come from that table; D and trimming were worked out from the DNA. Of 250,000 to 300,000 clones listed, around 88% are singletons. Germline CDR1 reads MGHDK; CDR2 reads SYGVNS. The CDR3 has 13 amino acids. Trimming cost V 3 bases and J 2 bases, with 4 bases left between them. Sample: peripheral blood. J is TRBJ1-4 and V is TRBV25-1; D gene ambiguous. This TCR was sampled from an older man with acute or convalescent COVID-19. CDR3 coding DNA: TGTGCCAGCAGTGACGGGACTAATGAAAAACTGTTTTTT. Encoded protein: CASSDGTNEKLFF. The variable domain in full, completed from reference TRBV25-1 and TRBJ1-4, reads EADIYQTPRYLVIGTGKKITLECSQTMGHDKMYWYQQDPGMELHLIHYSYGVNSTEKGDLSSESTVSRIRTEHFPLTLESARPSHTSQYLCASSDGTNEKLFFGSGTQLSVL.